The 18 T cell receptor beta chains given below trace back to one sample, sequenced in a study of ipilimumab plus nivolumab after autologous stem cell transplantation. Assay: immunoSEQ multiplex PCR; the TCRdb copy retains only in-frame clones and omits some. The table lists about 15,000 clones, 79% of them singletons. The source was PBMCs, collected in a trial of ipilimumab plus nivolumab as post-transplant consolidation. The receptors were sampled from a male donor with diffuse large B-cell lymphoma.

CDR3 region: CATSTTGGEYYGYTF. CDR3 DNA: TGTGCCACCAGTACGACAGGGGGCGAATACTATGGCTACACCTTC. The chain employs TRBV15 and TRBJ1-2; 10 bases align to TRBD1. The CDR3 has 15 residues. CDR1 is LNHNV and CDR2 is YYDKDF in the germline V gene (reference sequence). With 6 bases clipped from V and 3 bases from J, the junction kept 7 bases outside the gene matches.

This sequence joins TRBV5-4 and TRBJ2-3; 13 nucleotides align to TRBD2. Germline-derived CDR1 and CDR2 are SGHNT and YYREEE (reference sequence). The length of the CDR3 is 16 residues. V lost 4 bases and J lost 1; bases outside the gene matches: 3. Here the CDR3 reads CASSIGTSGGTDTQYF. The CDR3, as DNA: TGTGCCAGCAGCATCGGGACTAGCGGGGGCACAGATACGCAGTATTTT. The full variable domain, completed using reference TRBV5-4 and TRBJ2-3, is ETGVTQSPTHLIKTRGQQVTLRCSSQSGHNTVSWYQQALGQGPQFIFQYYREEENGRGNFPPRFSGLQFPNYSSELNVNALELDDSALYLCASSIGTSGGTDTQYFGPGTRLTVL.

J is TRBJ1-3 and V is TRBV28, with no clear D. The V end lost 2 bases, the J end lost 9 bases, and 11 bases lay between the germline ends. CDR3 length equals 13 residues. Germline V gives CDR1 MDHEN, CDR2 SYDVKM. For the CDR3, the DNA is TGTGCCAGCAGTTTAGGGTTTAGAAGCACCATATATTTT. This translates into CASSLGFRSTIYF.

This clone was seen only once. The chain employs TRBV11-1 and TRBJ2-7; 9 positions agree with TRBD2. CDR1 is SGHAT, CDR2 FQDESV, per germline (reference sequence). Losses at the gene ends were 3 bases for V and 2 bases for J; bases not matched to a gene: 5. The CDR3 spans 15 residues. The DNA of the CDR3 is TGTGCCAGCAGCTTCGGAGCGGGAGGAACCTACGAGCAGTACTTC. It specifies CASSFGAGGTYEQYF.

This rearrangement joins TRBV5-4 to TRBJ2-7; 8 bases match TRBD2. This CDR3 is 15 amino acids long. The ends lost 4 bases at V and 2 bases at J; junction bases unmatched: 8. CDR1 SGHNT and CDR2 YYREEE come from the germline V gene (reference sequence). The CDR3: CASSPGGQGPYEQYF. Written as DNA, the CDR3 is TGTGCCAGCAGCCCGGGGGGGCAGGGTCCCTACGAGCAGTACTTC.

V is TRBV5-4 and J is TRBJ2-7; TRBD2 aligns across 8 bases. This CDR3 spans 16 amino acids. Germline loops: CDR1 SGHNT, CDR2 YYREEE (reference sequence). With V trimmed by 1 base and J by 4 bases, 10 bases remained unmatched. In DNA, the CDR3 is TGTGCCAGCAGCTTGAAAGGAGCGGCTAGCGGGTACGAGCAGTACTTC. It codes for CASSLKGAASGYEQYF.

The rearrangement links TRBV9 to TRBJ2-7, with D unclear. V lost 4 bases and J 3 bases, leaving 11 bases between the germline ends. Germline V gives CDR1 SGDLS, CDR2 YYNGEE. The CDR3 covers 13 residues. CDR3: CASSTSPGYEQYF. CDR3 DNA sequence: TGTGCCAGCAGCACAAGTCCGGGCTACGAGCAGTACTTC.

V usage is TRBV25-1 and J usage is TRBJ1-1; D unclear. This CDR3 spans 14 amino acids. V dropped 1 base and J dropped 0 bases, with 6 bases sitting between them. In germline, CDR1 is MGHDK, CDR2 SYGVNS. The CDR3 reads CASSELGLNTEAFF. The CDR3 region has the DNA TGTGCCAGCAGTGAATTAGGTCTGAACACTGAAGCTTTCTTT.

V and J are TRBV6-1 and TRBJ1-2; no firm D call. V was shortened by 2 bases and J by 6 bases, with 13 bases between the two germline ends. Germline assignment: CDR1 MNHNS and CDR2 SASEGT. The CDR3 consists of 14 residues. The CDR3 nucleotides read TGTGCCAGCAGTGAATTGGGCCTGGGGAATGGCTACACCTTC. Translated: CASSELGLGNGYTF.

The chain carries TRBV4-2 and TRBJ1-4; no clear D. This CDR3 has 17 residues. The germline gives CDR1 LGHNA, CDR2 YNFKEQ. V lost 1 base and J 0 bases, leaving 12 bases between the germline ends. The CDR3 sequence: CASSQVSRITTNEKLFF. Here the CDR3 DNA reads TGTGCCAGCAGCCAAGTTTCGCGGATTACAACTAATGAAAAACTGTTTTTT.

V and J are TRBV6-5 and TRBJ1-1; TRBD1 agrees at 7 bases. V lost 2 bases and J lost 4; bases outside the gene matches: 10. The germline gives CDR1 MNHEY, CDR2 SVGAGI. This CDR3 spans 16 amino acids. CDR3 sequence: CASSYRGRLVGTEAFF. As DNA, the CDR3 is TGTGCCAGCAGTTACAGGGGGCGTTTGGTTGGCACTGAAGCTTTCTTT.

The chain joins TRBV11-1 to TRBJ2-2; TRBD2 aligns across 9 bases. The length of the CDR3 is 18 residues. The V gene's germline CDR1 is SGHAT and CDR2 FQDESV (reference sequence). V was pared by 3 bases and J by 3 bases, with 11 bases of the junction left unmatched. CDR3 residues: CASSFISGRSWDTGELFF. DNA of the CDR3: TGTGCCAGCAGCTTTATTAGCGGGAGAAGTTGGGACACCGGGGAGCTGTTTTTT.

This chain links TRBV7-3 with TRBJ2-3, with D uncertain. Trimming removed 3 bases from V and 5 bases from J, with 9 bases in between. This CDR3 contains 13 residues. The germline V gene has CDR1 SGHTA and CDR2 FQGTGA. CDR3 nucleotides: TGTGCCAGCAGCTTTACTAATCTAGATACGCAGTATTTT. Its protein is CASSFTNLDTQYF.

This rearrangement joins TRBV21-1 to TRBJ1-6. TRBV21-1 is flagged as a pseudogene. This CDR3 has 14 residues. The CDR3 DNA is TGTGCCAGCACCGGGGGGGACCCATCAATCCCCCTCCACTTT. It codes for CASTGGDPSIPLHF.

The V call is TRBV15, the J call TRBJ1-4; no clear D gene. Germline-derived CDR1 and CDR2 are LNHNV and YYDKDF (reference sequence). The CDR3 has 13 residues. Between the trimmed V and J ends, which lost 0 bases and 7 bases, there was a span of 6 bases. For the CDR3, the DNA is TGTGCCACCAGCAGAGACAGTATTGAAAAACTGTTTTTT. Protein: CATSRDSIEKLFF.

The gene calls are TRBV5-1 and TRBJ2-1, with TRBD1 matching 8 bases. CDR1 is SGHRS and CDR2 is YFSETQ in the germline V gene. This CDR3 region has 14 residues. With 3 bases clipped from V and 12 bases from J, the junction kept 11 bases outside the gene matches. CDR3 residues: CASSSRTGQSRQFF. CDR3 bases: TGCGCCAGCAGCTCGCGGACAGGGCAGAGTAGGCAGTTCTTC. The full variable domain, its missing parts supplied by reference TRBV5-1 and TRBJ2-1, is KAGVTQTPRYLIKTRGQQVTLSCSPISGHRSVSWYQQTPGQGLQFLFEYFSETQRNKGNFPGRFSGRQFSNSRSEMNVSTLELGDSALYLCASSSRTGQSRQFFGPGTRLTVL.

This chain connects TRBV7-8 to TRBJ2-7; D is unresolved. The V end lost 5 bases, the J end lost 5 bases, and 10 bases lay between the germline ends. The germline CDR1 and CDR2 sequences are SGHVS and FQNEAQ. The CDR3 extends over 12 amino acids. DNA of the CDR3: TGTGCCAGCAGCCCCTTTAAAGACGAGCAGTACTTC. It translates to CASSPFKDEQYF.

The chain couples TRBV11-1 to TRBJ2-2; 7 bases align to TRBD1. Germline CDR1 SGHAT, CDR2 FQDESV (reference sequence). There are 13 residues in the CDR3. The V segment lost 4 bases and the J segment 6 bases; nucleotides outside the gene matches: 2. CDR3: CASSWTGSGELFF. The CDR3 nucleotides are TGTGCCAGCAGCTGGACAGGCTCCGGGGAGCTGTTTTTT.